The 28 T cell receptor beta chains below were found in one sample sequenced in a study of blood T cell repertoires in COVID-19. Here immunoSEQ multiplex PCR was the method, and the copy in TCRdb shows in-frame clones only, minus some. This sample has just under 20,000 clones, with around 84% found just once. Sequences were obtained from peripheral blood. The receptors stem from a human donor with active COVID-19. The donor label of this sample is uncertain.

The chain couples TRBV6-8 to TRBJ2-7; 8 bases map to TRBD1. This CDR3 region has 16 residues. Per the germline V gene, CDR1 is MNHGY and CDR2 is SAAAGT. J was trimmed by 4 bases and V by 2 bases; bases with no gene match: 10. CDR3 region: CASSYADRGGPYEQYF. The CDR3 DNA is TGTGCCAGCAGTTACGCCGACAGGGGTGGACCTTACGAGCAGTACTTC.

The CDR3 spells CASERSGGYNEQFF. CDR3 coding DNA: TGTGCCAGTGAACGTAGCGGGGGGTACAATGAGCAGTTCTTC. V is TRBV19 and J is TRBJ2-1; TRBD2 agrees at 10 bases. The V gene's germline CDR1 is LNHDA and CDR2 SQIVND (reference sequence). This CDR3 has 14 amino acids. The J segment lost 4 bases and the V segment lost 8 bases, leaving 5 bases of the junction unmatched.

V and J are TRBV27 and TRBJ2-1, with TRBD2 matching over 7 bases. The germline V gene has CDR1 MNHEY and CDR2 SMNVEV (reference sequence). The CDR3 loop spans 15 amino acids. V dropped 2 bases and J dropped 4; count of bases not matched to a gene: 5. The CDR3 coding sequence is TGTGCCAGCAGTTTAGCGGGAGCCCCTTACAATGAGCAGTTCTTC. Its protein is CASSLAGAPYNEQFF.

This chain connects TRBV9 to TRBJ2-4; D ambiguous. Trimming took 0 bases from V and 5 from J, leaving 6 bases between them. Germline V CDR1 and CDR2: SGDLS, YYNGEE. The CDR3 spans 13 residues. The CDR3 region is CASSVGPENIQYF. CDR3 coding DNA: TGTGCCAGCAGCGTAGGTCCAGAAAACATTCAGTACTTC.

As DNA, the CDR3 is TGCGCCAGCAGTCAATCGGCGGTAGGCTCACCCCTCCACTTT. Residues: CASSQSAVGSPLHF. The chain carries TRBV23-1 and TRBJ1-6; D call uncertain. TRBV23-1 falls under the ORF class, with uncertain function. The CDR3 extends over 14 amino acids. The ends were cut back, 0 bases at V and 10 bases at J, with 10 bases in the middle.

This chain links TRBV4-2 with TRBJ2-5; TRBD2 matches at 8 bases. CDR3 length equals 19 residues. Germline CDR1 is LGHNA and CDR2 is YNFKEQ. The junction had 14 bases not matched to a gene; V was cut back by 0 bases and J by 2 bases. CDR3 coding DNA: TGTGCCAGCAGCCAAGAAGCAGTGGCGGCGGGGGGCGGACAAGAGACCCAGTACTTC. Translating it yields CASSQEAVAAGGGQETQYF.

The V and J genes are TRBV5-1 and TRBJ2-7, with 10 bases that match TRBD1. The CDR3 is made up of 14 amino acids. Germline-derived CDR1 and CDR2 are SGHRS and YFSETQ. The trim removed 3 bases at V and 0 bases at J, leaving 0 bases unmatched. This CDR3 reads CASSWTGGSYEQYF. CDR3 DNA: TGCGCCAGCAGCTGGACAGGGGGCTCCTACGAGCAGTACTTC.

The chain combines TRBV4-3 with TRBJ2-1; 8 positions agree with TRBD2. CDR1 is LGHNA and CDR2 is YSLEER in the germline V gene. V lost 0 bases to trimming and J lost 6 bases; unmatched junction nucleotides: 7. CDR3 length: 16 amino acids. In DNA, the CDR3 is TGCGCCAGCAGCCAAGATTCCGGGACTAGACCCAATGAGCAGTTCTTC. Protein product: CASSQDSGTRPNEQFF.

The chain links TRBV5-4 to TRBJ1-2; D gene ambiguous. The CDR3 covers 16 residues. The germline gives CDR1 SGHNT, CDR2 YYREEE (reference sequence). Between the trimmed V and J ends, which lost 0 bases and 0 bases, there was a span of 12 bases. The CDR3 bases are TGTGCCAGCAGCTTGGGGTCAGGACTAGCTAACTATGGCTACACCTTC. It codes for CASSLGSGLANYGYTF.

The chain carries TRBV28 and TRBJ2-7; D may be TRBD1 (6 bases). CDR1 and CDR2 from the germline V gene are MDHEN and SYDVKM. V was clipped by 4 bases and J by 4 bases, with 8 bases between them. The CDR3 runs to 12 residues. The CDR3 spells CASSSTGYEQYF. Here the CDR3 DNA reads TGTGCCAGCAGTTCTACAGGGTACGAGCAGTACTTC.

The J gene is TRBJ2-5, the V gene TRBV11-2; D may be TRBD1 (6 bases). Germline loops: CDR1 SGHAT, CDR2 FQNNGV. The CDR3 loop spans 13 amino acids. V was shortened by 5 bases and J by 4 bases, with 11 bases between the two germline ends. CDR3 nucleotides: TGTGCCAGCAGCCTGGGGACACGAGAGACCCAGTACTTC. Translating it yields CASSLGTRETQYF.

The chain links TRBV3-1 (or the pseudogene TRBV3-2) to TRBJ2-1, with 12 positions matching TRBD2. Germline values: CDR1 LGHDT, CDR2 YNNKEL (reference sequence). Losses at the gene ends were 3 bases for V and 4 bases for J; bases not matched to a gene: 7. This CDR3 region has 17 residues. The chain's CDR3 is CASSQLAGGPGYNEQFF. The CDR3 DNA follows: TGTGCCAGCAGCCAGCTAGCGGGGGGGCCGGGTTACAATGAGCAGTTCTTC.

The table lists this clone with a few counts. The rearrangement links TRBV7-9 to TRBJ1-2; maybe TRBD1 (5 bases). The germline gives CDR1 SEHNR, CDR2 FQNEAQ (reference sequence). The V end lost 6 bases, the J end lost 6 bases, and 14 bases lay between the germline ends. The CDR3 sequence is 13 residues long. The CDR3 loop is CASSASGEDGYTF. For the CDR3, the DNA is TGTGCCAGCAGTGCCTCGGGGGAGGATGGCTACACCTTC.

This rearrangement joins TRBV30 to TRBJ1-3; D unclear. The ends were cut back, 3 bases at V and 1 base at J, with 10 bases in the middle. This CDR3 comprises 14 residues. Germline values: CDR1 GTSNPN, CDR2 SVGIG (reference sequence). In DNA, the CDR3 is TGTGCCTGGAGCCGCGAAAGATCTGGAAACACCATATATTTT. Amino acids: CAWSRERSGNTIYF.

This chain joins TRBV7-2 and TRBJ1-3, with TRBD1 matching 8 bases. Unmatched junction bases numbered 4, after V lost 5 bases and J lost 1 base. There are 15 residues in the CDR3. Germline values: CDR1 SGHTA, CDR2 FQGNSA. The CDR3 bases are TGTGCCAGCAGCCGGGACAGGCTTTCTGGAAACACCATATATTTT. It yields the protein CASSRDRLSGNTIYF. The whole variable domain, filled in from reference TRBV7-2 and TRBJ1-3, reads GAGVSQSPSNKVTEKGKDVELRCDPISGHTALYWYRQSLGQGLEFLIYFQGNSAPDKSGLPSDRFSAERTGGSVSTLTIQRTQQEDSAVYLCASSRDRLSGNTIYFGEGSWLTVV.

The chain links TRBV6-1 to TRBJ1-6; D unresolved. The germline CDR1 and CDR2 sequences are MNHNS and SASEGT. The CDR3 extends over 16 amino acids. V lost 2 bases, J lost 8 bases, and 16 bases lay in between. CDR3: CASSEHVGVKDSPLHF. In DNA, the CDR3 is TGTGCCAGCAGTGAACATGTGGGCGTCAAGGATTCACCCCTCCACTTT.

The rearrangement joins TRBV7-2 to TRBJ2-7; D call uncertain. V lost 1 base and J lost 5, with 3 bases in between. Per the germline V gene, CDR1 is SGHTA and CDR2 is FQGNSA. The CDR3 length is 11 residues. This chain's CDR3 is CASSLVNEQYF. The CDR3 DNA follows: TGTGCCAGCAGCTTAGTCAACGAGCAGTACTTC.

The CDR3 region is CATSRVGGATEYNEQFF. The DNA of the CDR3 is TGTGCCACCAGCAGAGTTGGTGGGGCTACAGAATACAATGAGCAGTTCTTC. The chain combines TRBV15 with TRBJ2-1; a weak D match, TRBD1 (5 bases). Trimming removed 1 base at V and 4 bases at J, with 17 bases between. The CDR3 spans 17 residues. Germline assignment: CDR1 LNHNV and CDR2 YYDKDF (reference sequence).

CDR3 in amino acids: CASSLQTTSYQETQYF. CDR3 nucleotides: TGTGCCAGCAGCTTGCAGACTACCTCGTACCAAGAGACCCAGTACTTC. This chain uses TRBV7-2 with TRBJ2-5; maybe TRBD2 (5 bases). V was cut by 3 bases and J by 0 bases, with 14 bases left in between. CDR1 and CDR2 from the germline V gene are SGHTA and FQGNSA. CDR3 length equals 16 residues.

The chain carries TRBV5-1 and TRBJ1-4; D is unresolved. The V and J ends lost 1 base and 3 bases respectively, with 13 bases between them. The CDR3 extends over 16 amino acids. Germline loops: CDR1 SGHRS, CDR2 YFSETQ. This CDR3 is CASSLLGGRANEKLFF. Written as DNA, the CDR3 is TGCGCCAGCAGCTTGTTGGGTGGGCGAGCTAATGAAAAACTGTTTTTT.

The V and J genes are TRBV6-5 and TRBJ2-7, with TRBD2 identical over 7 bases. The CDR3 has 13 residues. J lost 7 bases, V lost 6 bases, and 9 bases had no gene match. Germline V CDR1 and CDR2: MNHEY, SVGAGI. CDR3 nucleotide sequence: TGTGCCAGCAGCCCGGGGAGGGTAGGTGAGCAGTACTTC. Translation gives CASSPGRVGEQYF.

The table lists this clone with a few counts. The V call is TRBV10-3, the J call TRBJ1-5; 7 nucleotides line up with TRBD1. Germline V gene data show CDR1 as ENHRY and CDR2 as SYGVKD. V gave up 6 bases and J gave up 7 bases; unmatched junction bases: 6. CDR3 length equals 13 residues. This CDR3 reads CAIRGGQTQPQHF. The CDR3, as DNA: TGTGCCATCAGGGGGGGACAGACGCAGCCCCAGCATTTT.

The chain carries TRBV3-1 (or the pseudogene TRBV3-2) and TRBJ2-4; 9 bases agree with TRBD2. Germline CDR1 and CDR2: LGHDT and YNNKEL (reference sequence). The CDR3 runs 16 residues. The V segment lost 4 bases and the J segment 7 bases; nucleotides outside the gene matches: 11. This chain's CDR3 is CASSPFSGSDRNIQYF. The CDR3 DNA reads as TGTGCCAGCAGCCCATTTAGCGGGAGTGACCGGAACATTCAGTACTTC.

J is TRBJ1-1 and V is TRBV2; the D gene is possibly TRBD1 (5 bases). CDR3 length: 12 residues. The germline V gene encodes CDR1 SNHLY and CDR2 FYNNEI. Trimming stripped 8 bases from V and 5 bases from J, with 12 bases between. The chain's CDR3 is CASQGGGTEAFF. CDR3 nucleotides: TGTGCCAGCCAGGGAGGAGGGACTGAAGCTTTCTTT.

This clone was seen only a few times. The gene calls are TRBV5-3 and TRBJ2-3, with 8 bases aligning to TRBD2. TRBV5-3 is sorted into the ORF group, with uncertain function. This CDR3 region has 14 residues. Trimming cost V 4 bases and J 4 bases; bases outside gene matches: 5. DNA for the CDR3: TGTGCCAGAAGCCCGGGACTAGTTTCAGATACGCAGTATTTT. Its protein product is CARSPGLVSDTQYF.

The chain employs TRBV9 and TRBJ1-4; D not resolved. With 2 bases removed from V and 3 bases from J, the gap between germline ends came to 14 bases. Per the germline V gene, CDR1 is SGDLS and CDR2 is YYNGEE. CDR3 size: 16 residues. The CDR3 reads CASSVDPGSANEKLFF. The CDR3 DNA follows: TGTGCCAGCAGCGTCGATCCGGGGAGCGCTAATGAAAAACTGTTTTTT.

This chain connects TRBV4-3 to TRBJ2-2; 11 nucleotides agree with TRBD1. CDR3 size: 15 residues. V dropped 6 bases and J dropped 4; count of bases not matched to a gene: 4. Germline V gives CDR1 LGHNA, CDR2 YSLEER. This CDR3 reads CASRSDRGRTGELFF. CDR3 bases: TGCGCCAGCAGATCGGACAGGGGGCGCACCGGGGAGCTGTTTTTT.

The genes are TRBV24-1 and TRBJ2-3; tentatively, D is TRBD2 (6 bases). This CDR3 spans 14 amino acids. The germline V and J ends were trimmed by 4 bases and 4 bases, with 11 bases remaining between them. Germline loops: CDR1 KGHDR, CDR2 SFDVKD. The CDR3 coding sequence is TGTGCCACCAGTGACCAAAGACTAGCAGATACGCAGTATTTT. Its protein product is CATSDQRLADTQYF.